A selection of T cell receptor beta chains follows, all from one sample in a study of vaccination and CD4 T cells after COVID-19. For these receptors, no antigen is known. Each CDR3 protein gets one entry after TCRdb re-called the PCR reads with MiXCR. Of about 4,100 distinct CDR3 sequences listed, about a fifth are singletons. Material: CD4+ T cells from blood, cultured in vitro. These receptors were obtained from a human donor who had recovered from COVID-19. The CDR3 runs from the conserved cysteine through the conserved F or W.

V gene: TRBV20-1; J gene: TRBJ2-7; CDR3 protein: CSAGPSGGANEQYF
V gene: TRBV6-5; J gene: TRBJ1-1; CDR3 protein: CASSYPGTGVTEAFF
V gene: TRBV2; J gene: TRBJ1-6; CDR3 protein: CASRLGTENWSLHF
V gene: TRBV19; J gene: TRBJ2-1; CDR3 protein: CASSSRNEQFF
V gene: TRBV20-1; J gene: TRBJ1-5; CDR3 protein: CSASPPGNQPQHF
V gene: TRBV7-3; J gene: TRBJ2-1; CDR3 protein: CASSLRSGWDEQFF
V gene: TRBV6-4; J gene: TRBJ1-5; CDR3 protein: CASSDWGYSNQPQHF
V gene: TRBV18; J gene: TRBJ1-6; CDR3 protein: CASSAGTATNNSPLHF
V gene: TRBV6-2/TRBV6-3; J gene: TRBJ2-7; CDR3 protein: CASSSPGGSSYEQYF
V gene: TRBV7-2; J gene: TRBJ2-3; CDR3 protein: CASSPGGGTDTQYF
V gene: TRBV2; J gene: TRBJ2-3; CDR3 protein: CASSDRQGGDTQYF
V gene: TRBV5-1; J gene: TRBJ1-2; CDR3 protein: CASSSQRGDYGYTF
V gene: TRBV7-8; J gene: TRBJ2-4; CDR3 protein: CASSLKAGGLAKNIQYF
V gene: TRBV7-3; J gene: TRBJ2-1; CDR3 protein: CASSLSGDSSYNEQFF
V gene: TRBV30; J gene: TRBJ1-1; CDR3 protein: CAWKEGMNTEAFF
V gene: TRBV2; J gene: TRBJ1-2; CDR3 protein: CASIIRTAYGYTF
V gene: TRBV12-3/TRBV12-4; J gene: TRBJ1-4; CDR3 protein: CASSLGWDRESQLFF
V gene: TRBV5-1; J gene: TRBJ2-3; CDR3 protein: CASSTGQGVADTQYF
V gene: TRBV6-1; J gene: TRBJ2-3; CDR3 protein: CASIGPNTDTQYF
V gene: TRBV2; J gene: TRBJ2-4; CDR3 protein: CASSVELAGLAKNIQYF
V gene: TRBV5-6; J gene: TRBJ2-5; CDR3 protein: CASSFRGTETQYF
V gene: TRBV2; J gene: TRBJ1-2; CDR3 protein: CASSESGRVDGYTF
V gene: TRBV18; J gene: TRBJ1-1; CDR3 protein: CASSPRGQQNTEAFF
V gene: TRBV12-3/TRBV12-4; J gene: TRBJ1-1; CDR3 protein: CASKGGQANTEAFF
V gene: TRBV6-1; J gene: TRBJ2-5; CDR3 protein: CASSASGRETQYF
V gene: TRBV6-1; J gene: TRBJ1-1; CDR3 protein: CASGEGGGTEAFF
V gene: TRBV7-9; J gene: TRBJ1-2; CDR3 protein: CASTDTTNYGYTF
V gene: TRBV20-1; J gene: TRBJ1-1; CDR3 protein: CSARKGAGPTEAFF
V gene: TRBV5-6; J gene: TRBJ1-4; CDR3 protein: CASSRAGGEKLFF
V gene: TRBV20-1; J gene: TRBJ2-7; CDR3 protein: CSARGASKVYEQYF
V gene: TRBV30; J gene: TRBJ2-7; CDR3 protein: CAWRLAGDEQYF
V gene: TRBV9; J gene: TRBJ2-7; CDR3 protein: CASSVGVGGSSYEQYF
V gene: TRBV24-1; J gene: TRBJ1-6; CDR3 protein: CATSDLGASSSYNSPLHF
V gene: TRBV20-1; J gene: TRBJ1-3; CDR3 protein: CSADPGGNRNTIYF
V gene: TRBV6-1; J gene: TRBJ2-7; CDR3 protein: CASSTGTDANYEQYF
V gene: TRBV6-1; J gene: TRBJ1-2; CDR3 protein: CASRSTGANGYTF
V gene: TRBV7-3; J gene: TRBJ2-3; CDR3 protein: CASSLGQTSTDTQYF
V gene: TRBV18; J gene: TRBJ1-1; CDR3 protein: CASSPWGTEAFF
V gene: TRBV10-3; J gene: TRBJ1-2; CDR3 protein: CAISGRTVTSQAYGYTF
V gene: TRBV19; J gene: TRBJ1-1; CDR3 protein: CASSKRQTEAFF
V gene: TRBV27; J gene: TRBJ1-5; CDR3 protein: CASSSKGLNQPQHF
V gene: TRBV2; J gene: TRBJ1-2; CDR3 protein: CASKITQGYTF